The T cell receptor (beta chain) described here comes from a study of T cells in Graves' hyperthyroidism and ophthalmopathy. Exclusion followed for patients with uncontrolled infection, other autoimmune disease, pregnancy or lactation. Amplified TCR beta CDR3 regions derived from RNA transcripts. The TCR CDR3 first-round RT-PCR relied on the HTBI primer set. TCRdb independently ran MiXCR on the multiplex PCR reads; one entry per CDR3 protein. The sample holds some 460,000 distinct CDR3 sequences, approximately 14% seen once. The CDR3 consists of 14 residues. V shed 1 base, J shed 3 bases, and the junction held 6 bases outside the gene matches. CDR1 and CDR2 from the germline V gene are DFQATT and SNEGSKA (reference sequence). This clonotype was seen many times.

The origin of this receptor is a woman aged 18-30 years with Graves' hyperthyroidism. This chain links TRBV20-1 with TRBJ2-7; TRBD1 aligns across 7 bases. The sample comprised blood. The CDR3 loop is CSARVPDRDYEQYF. For the CDR3, the DNA is TGCAGTGCTAGAGTCCCCGACAGGGACTACGAGCAGTACTTC.